The present entry profiles one T cell receptor beta chain with its context. CDR1 is MDHEN and CDR2 is SYDVKM in the germline V gene. The germline V and J ends were trimmed by 5 bases and 2 bases, with 7 bases remaining between them. This CDR3 spans 13 amino acids. This sample stems from a study of blood T cell repertoires in COVID-19. Repertoires were generated with immunoSEQ multiplex PCR, while TCRdb's copy carries only in-frame clones and drops some. The sample contains some 220,000 clones, 65% to 85% of which appear only once. While infection was still active, Seattle patients were enrolled and then followed longitudinally.

Sequences were obtained from peripheral blood. This sequence originates from a woman in her twenties or thirties with COVID-19, enrolled during active disease. The J gene is TRBJ1-5, the V gene TRBV28; D is unresolved. The CDR3 loop reads CASSPVRNQPQHF. In DNA form, the CDR3 reads TGTGCCAGCAGTCCCGTCCGCAATCAGCCCCAGCATTTT.